This entry is about one T cell receptor beta chain. These data come from a study of blood T cell repertoires in COVID-19. The V segment lost 4 bases and the J segment 7 bases; nucleotides outside the gene matches: 15. This CDR3 contains 17 residues. The V gene's germline CDR1 is LGHDT and CDR2 YNNKEL (reference sequence). The table came from immunoSEQ multiplex PCR; TCRdb's copy has only in-frame clones and leaves some out. The data contain 86,000 or so clones, roughly 84% of them singletons. The V and J genes are TRBV3-1 (or the pseudogene TRBV3-2) and TRBJ2-3, with TRBD2 matching over 9 bases. Input material: peripheral blood. This clonotype originated in a man in his 70s with acute or convalescent COVID-19. The CDR3 nucleotides read TGTGCCAGCAGCCCATCCTATCGAGCGGGGGGCAAAAATACGCAGTATTTT. Translation: CASSPSYRAGGKNTQYF.